The next 14 T cell receptor beta chains were all read from a single sample in a study of CD8 T cells in Susac syndrome. Reverse transcription of roughly 0.45 to 1 ug RNA was performed with random hexamers. TCRdb recomputed calls from the immunoSEQ multiplex PCR reads with MiXCR, one row per CDR3 protein. The table shows 40,000 to 60,000 distinct CDR3 sequences, with 93% occurring only once. Source material: CD8+ T cells from PBMCs. These TCRs come from a human donor with multiple sclerosis.

CDR3 DNA: TGTGCCAGCAGCCAAGAGGACCTACACCCCTCCTATAATTCACCCCTCCACTTT. Amino acid sequence: CASSQEDLHPSYNSPLHF. J is TRBJ1-6 and V is TRBV3-1; D unresolved. CDR3 length equals 18 residues. Per the germline V gene, CDR1 is LGHDT and CDR2 is YNNKEL (reference sequence). Between the trimmed V and J ends, which lost 0 bases and 0 bases, there was a span of 12 bases.

The gene calls are TRBV6-6 and TRBJ2-5; possible D gene TRBD1, 6 bases. Trimming removed 6 bases at V and 0 bases at J, with 8 bases between. The CDR3 sequence is 13 residues long. From germline, CDR1 is MNHNY and CDR2 SVGAGI (reference sequence). CDR3 loop: CASRQGNQETQYF. CDR3 coding DNA: TGTGCCAGCAGGCAGGGGAACCAAGAGACCCAGTACTTC.

The chain's CDR3 is CASSGLGRAEAFF. The CDR3 DNA reads as TGCGCCAGCAGCGGCTTGGGGAGGGCTGAAGCTTTCTTT. This chain joins TRBV10-1 and TRBJ1-1; D call uncertain. V lost 6 bases and J 6 bases, leaving 14 bases between the germline ends. This CDR3 comprises 13 residues. Germline lookup yields CDR1 WNHNN and CDR2 SYGVQD (reference sequence).

This chain joins TRBV28 and TRBJ2-2; 7 bases match TRBD2. CDR1 is MDHEN, CDR2 SYDVKM, per germline. The CDR3 has 18 residues. V trimming: 6 bases; J trimming: 0 bases; junction bases outside the gene matches: 13. The CDR3 DNA reads TGTGCCAGCAGAACCCTCACTTACCGGGGGGCGAACACCGGGGAGCTGTTTTTT. This codes for CASRTLTYRGANTGELFF. Based on the CDR3 plus reference TRBV28 and TRBJ2-2, the full variable domain is DVKVTQSSRYLVKRTGEKVFLECVQDMDHENMFWYRQDPGLGLRLIYFSYDVKMKEKGDIPEGYSVSREKKERFSLILESASTNQTSMYLCASRTLTYRGANTGELFFGEGSRLTVL.

The V gene is TRBV7-7, the J gene TRBJ2-7, with D possibly TRBD1 on 6 matching bases. Deletions cut 5 bases from V and 4 bases from J, with 12 bases between. This CDR3 comprises 13 residues. Germline V CDR1 and CDR2: SSHAT, FNYEAQ (reference sequence). Here the CDR3 reads CASSPLQGYEQYF. The DNA of the CDR3 is TGTGCCAGCAGCCCACTACAGGGATACGAGCAGTACTTC.

A word on this clonotype: Mismatch with germline at one junction end may stem from a read error. This chain uses TRBV4-1 with TRBJ1-2; D might be TRBD1 (5 bases). CDR3 length: 14 residues. Germline loops: CDR1 MGHRA, CDR2 YSYEKL. The CDR3 loop reads CAGSQEGYEDGYTF. CDR3 bases: TGCGCCGGCAGCCAAGAGGGGTACGAGGATGGCTACACCTTC.

V gene TRBV7-9 combines with J gene TRBJ1-3; possibly TRBD1 for D (5 bases). The ends were cut back, 10 bases at V and 3 bases at J, with 28 bases in the middle. Germline lookup yields CDR1 SEHNR and CDR2 FQNEAQ (reference sequence). This CDR3 is 18 amino acids long. The CDR3 nucleotides read TGTGCCACCTGGGACCCCACCAATAGAGATCTGAGTGGAAACACCATATATTTT. Translating it yields CATWDPTNRDLSGNTIYF.

V usage is TRBV12-3 or TRBV12-4 and J usage is TRBJ2-3; 8 bases map to TRBD2. The CDR3 runs 14 residues. The junction had 1 base not matched to a gene; V was cut back by 1 base and J by 4 bases. The CDR3 sequence: CASSLGGGPDTQYF. Here the CDR3 DNA reads TGTGCCAGCAGTTTAGGCGGGGGGCCAGATACGCAGTATTTT.

The chain combines TRBV6-6 with TRBJ1-3; 7 bases match TRBD1. The CDR3 consists of 14 residues. Germline V gene data show CDR1 as MNHNY and CDR2 as SVGAGI (reference sequence). After removal of 8 bases from V and 2 bases from J, the junction contained 6 bases not matched to a gene. CDR3 amino acids: CASGTGTAGNTIYF. CDR3 in DNA: TGTGCCAGCGGCACCGGGACAGCTGGAAACACCATATATTTT.

The V call is TRBV7-6, the J call TRBJ2-7; TRBD1 agrees at 7 bases. The V gene end was trimmed by 3 bases and the J gene end by 3 bases; junction bases not matched to a gene: 8. The V gene's germline CDR1 is SGHVS and CDR2 FNYEAQ. The CDR3 runs 15 residues. The CDR3 nucleotides are TGTGCCAGCAGCTTCTCTGGGCAGGGGGACTACGAGCAGTACTTC. This translates into CASSFSGQGDYEQYF.

This chain links TRBV28 with TRBJ2-3, with TRBD2 matching 11 bases. With 8 bases clipped from V and 3 bases from J, the junction kept 4 bases outside the gene matches. CDR1 and CDR2 (germline): MDHEN, SYDVKM. There are 14 residues in the CDR3. CDR3 in amino acids: CASAGTSGTDTQYF. In DNA, the CDR3 is TGTGCCAGCGCCGGGACTAGCGGTACAGATACGCAGTATTTT.

The chain carries TRBV6-2 or TRBV6-3 and TRBJ2-2; 8 nucleotides line up with TRBD1. CDR3 length equals 15 residues. The V gene's germline CDR1 is MNHEY and CDR2 SVGEGT. Trimming removed 6 bases from V and 5 bases from J; junction bases left unmatched: 8. The CDR3 DNA sequence: TGTGCCAGCAGCCCCCCGACAGGGGAGACCGGGGAGCTGTTTTTT. As protein: CASSPPTGETGELFF.

The chain joins TRBV6-5 to TRBJ1-1; D is uncertain. CDR1 is MNHEY and CDR2 is SVGAGI in the germline V gene. V dropped 2 bases and J dropped 0 bases, with 19 bases sitting between them. This CDR3 region has 18 residues. Here the CDR3 reads CASSYGGGFGVMNTEAFF. The DNA of the CDR3 is TGTGCCAGCAGTTACGGAGGCGGTTTTGGCGTGATGAACACTGAAGCTTTCTTT.

The chain combines TRBV11-1 with TRBJ2-7; a possible D gene is TRBD1 (5 bases). Germline V lookup: CDR1 SGHAT, CDR2 FQDESV (reference sequence). This CDR3 has 13 amino acids. With 4 bases removed from V and 3 bases from J, the gap between germline ends came to 10 bases. The chain's CDR3 is CASSWGSDYEQYF. As DNA, the CDR3 is TGTGCCAGCAGCTGGGGCAGTGACTACGAGCAGTACTTC.